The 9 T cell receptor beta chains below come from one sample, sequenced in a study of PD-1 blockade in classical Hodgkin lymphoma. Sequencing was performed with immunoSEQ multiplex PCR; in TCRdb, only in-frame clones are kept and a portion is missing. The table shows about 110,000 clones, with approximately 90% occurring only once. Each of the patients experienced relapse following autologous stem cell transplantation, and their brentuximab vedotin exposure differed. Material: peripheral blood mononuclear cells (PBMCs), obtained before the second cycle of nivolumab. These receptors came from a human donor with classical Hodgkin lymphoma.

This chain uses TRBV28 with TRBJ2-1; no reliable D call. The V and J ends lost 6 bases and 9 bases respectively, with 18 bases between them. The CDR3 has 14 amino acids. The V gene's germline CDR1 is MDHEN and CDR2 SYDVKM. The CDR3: CASSPVLGLFEQFF. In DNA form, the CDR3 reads TGTGCCAGCAGCCCGGTTTTGGGCCTCTTTGAGCAGTTCTTC.

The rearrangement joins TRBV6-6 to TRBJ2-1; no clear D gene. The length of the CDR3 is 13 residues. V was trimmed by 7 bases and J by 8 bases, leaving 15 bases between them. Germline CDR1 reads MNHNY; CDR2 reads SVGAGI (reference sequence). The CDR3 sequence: CASTKLLTDEQFF. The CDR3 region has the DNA TGTGCCAGCACTAAACTACTAACAGATGAGCAGTTCTTC.

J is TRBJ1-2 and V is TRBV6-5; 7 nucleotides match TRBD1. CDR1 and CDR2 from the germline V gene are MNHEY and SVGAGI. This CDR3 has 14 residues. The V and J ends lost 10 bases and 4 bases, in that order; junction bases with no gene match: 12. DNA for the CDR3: TGTGCCACCGAGGGGGGGACAGCAGCCTATGGCTACACCTTC. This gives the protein CATEGGTAAYGYTF.

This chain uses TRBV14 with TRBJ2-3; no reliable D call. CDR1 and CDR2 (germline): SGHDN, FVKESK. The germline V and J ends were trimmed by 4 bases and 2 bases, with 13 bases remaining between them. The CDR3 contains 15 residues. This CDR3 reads CASSLPGANTDTQYF. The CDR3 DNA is TGTGCCAGCAGCCTCCCAGGAGCGAACACAGATACGCAGTATTTT.

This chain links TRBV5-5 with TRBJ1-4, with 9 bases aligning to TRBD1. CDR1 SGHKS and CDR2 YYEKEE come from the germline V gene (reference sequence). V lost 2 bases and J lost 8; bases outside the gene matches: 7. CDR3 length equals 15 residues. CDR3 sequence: CASSFGDRETEKLFF. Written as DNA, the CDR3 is TGTGCCAGCAGCTTTGGGGACAGGGAAACCGAAAAACTGTTTTTT.

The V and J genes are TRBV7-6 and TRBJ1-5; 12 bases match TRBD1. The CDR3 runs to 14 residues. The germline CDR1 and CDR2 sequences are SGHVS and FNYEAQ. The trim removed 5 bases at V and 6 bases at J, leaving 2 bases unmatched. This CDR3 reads CASSPGQGAQPQHF. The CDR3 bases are TGTGCCAGCAGCCCGGGACAGGGGGCTCAGCCCCAGCATTTT.

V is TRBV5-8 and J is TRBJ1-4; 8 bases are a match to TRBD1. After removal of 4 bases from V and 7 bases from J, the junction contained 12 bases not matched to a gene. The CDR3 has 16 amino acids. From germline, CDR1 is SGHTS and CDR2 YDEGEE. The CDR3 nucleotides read TGTGCCAGCAGCCGGGAGTTGGACAGGGTTGTTGAAAAACTGTTTTTT. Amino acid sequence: CASSRELDRVVEKLFF.

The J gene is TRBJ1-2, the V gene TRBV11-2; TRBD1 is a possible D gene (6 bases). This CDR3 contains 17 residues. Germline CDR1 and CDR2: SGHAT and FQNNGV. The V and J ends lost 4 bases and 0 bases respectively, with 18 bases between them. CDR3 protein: CASSSFRGGLANYGYTF. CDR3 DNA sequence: TGTGCCAGCAGCTCCTTCCGAGGGGGATTAGCTAACTATGGCTACACCTTC. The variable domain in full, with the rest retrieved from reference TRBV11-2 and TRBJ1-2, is EAGVAQSPRYKIIEKRQSVAFWCNPISGHATLYWYQQILGQGPKLLIQFQNNGVVDDSQLPKDRFSAERLKGVDSTLKIQPAKLEDSAVYLCASSSFRGGLANYGYTFGSGTRLTVV.

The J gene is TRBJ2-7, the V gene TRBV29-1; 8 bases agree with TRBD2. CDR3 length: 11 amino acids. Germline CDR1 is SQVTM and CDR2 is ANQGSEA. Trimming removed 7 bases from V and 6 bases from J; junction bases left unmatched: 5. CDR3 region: CSGGTSGEQYF. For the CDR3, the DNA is TGCAGCGGGGGGACTAGTGGCGAGCAGTACTTC.